Listed here are 3 T cell receptor beta chains from one sample, sequenced in a study of tumor-infiltrating lymphocytes in primary liver carcinoma. Germline DNA was also extracted, with blood RNA taken from unsorted whole blood. The authors made TCR beta cDNA from 400 to 600 ng total RNA with a constant-region primer. ARM-PCR, slightly modified, supplied the TCR beta libraries through three nested multiplex PCR rounds. The first two PCR rounds used TRBV1-TRBV30 forward primers with a C-beta reverse primer, approximately 11 cycles each. TCRdb itself ran the multiplex PCR reads through MiXCR, one entry per CDR3 protein. The sample contains fewer than 250,000 distinct CDR3 sequences, approximately 65% of which appear only once. Specimen: peripheral blood. These receptors all come from a woman aged 55-70 years with primary liver carcinoma and hepatitis B virus infection.

This clonotype was recorded many times. The rearrangement uses TRBV4-2 and TRBJ1-5; D not certain. The V gene's germline CDR1 is LGHNA and CDR2 YNFKEQ. Trimming shortened V by 1 base and J by 2 bases, and 9 bases separated the two germline ends. The length of the CDR3 is 15 residues. The CDR3 region is CASSQGGLGNQPQHF. Written as DNA, the CDR3 is TGTGCCAGCAGCCAAGGGGGTTTGGGCAATCAGCCCCAGCATTTT.

Notes on this clonotype: A much larger clone differs by one base, so this may be a read error. The chain is built from TRBV5-5 and TRBJ2-5; TRBD1 matches 9 bases. Germline V gene sequence: CDR1 SGHKS, CDR2 YYEKEE (reference sequence). The CDR3 consists of 14 residues. The CDR3 reads CTSRDGTGQETQYF. DNA for the CDR3: TGTACCAGCAGAGACGGGACAGGGCAAGAGACCCAGTACTTC.

Worth noting for this clonotype: Since the CDR3 does not end with the conserved phenylalanine or tryptophan, this likely comes from a read error. The CDR3 protein is CASSAGLAGDYIADEQFL. CDR3 bases: TGTGCGAGCAGCGCGGGGCTCGCAGGGGACTATATAGCCGATGAGCAGTTCCTC. V usage is TRBV11-2 and J usage is TRBJ2-1; D possibly corresponds to TRBD2 (7 bases). Germline V gene sequence: CDR1 SGHAT, CDR2 FQNNGV. The CDR3 length is 18 residues.